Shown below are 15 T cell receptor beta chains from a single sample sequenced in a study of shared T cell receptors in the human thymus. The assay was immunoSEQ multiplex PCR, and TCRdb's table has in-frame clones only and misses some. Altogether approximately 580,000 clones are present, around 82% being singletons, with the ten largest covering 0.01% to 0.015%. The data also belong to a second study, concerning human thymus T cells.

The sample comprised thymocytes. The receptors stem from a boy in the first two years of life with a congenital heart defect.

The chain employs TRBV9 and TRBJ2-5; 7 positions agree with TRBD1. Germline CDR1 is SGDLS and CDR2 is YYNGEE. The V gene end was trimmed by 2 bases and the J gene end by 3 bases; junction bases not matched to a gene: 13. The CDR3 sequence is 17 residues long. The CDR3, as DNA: TGTGCCAGCAGCGTCAGGGGACAGTTGGTCGGCGAAGAGACCCAGTACTTC. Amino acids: CASSVRGQLVGEETQYF.

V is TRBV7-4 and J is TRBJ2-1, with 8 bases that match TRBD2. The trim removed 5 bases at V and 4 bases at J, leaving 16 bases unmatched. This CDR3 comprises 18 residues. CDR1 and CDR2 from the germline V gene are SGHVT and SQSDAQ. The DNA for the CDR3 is TGTGCCAGCAGCCCCCCCGGGAGCGGGAGCTTCCCGTACAATGAGCAGTTCTTC. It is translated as CASSPPGSGSFPYNEQFF.

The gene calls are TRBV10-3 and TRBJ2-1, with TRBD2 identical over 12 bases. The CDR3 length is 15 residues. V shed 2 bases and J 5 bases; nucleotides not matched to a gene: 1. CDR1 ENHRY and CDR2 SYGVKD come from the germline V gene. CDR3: CAISEGTSGHNEQFF. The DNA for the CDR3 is TGTGCCATCAGTGAGGGGACTAGCGGGCACAATGAGCAGTTCTTC.

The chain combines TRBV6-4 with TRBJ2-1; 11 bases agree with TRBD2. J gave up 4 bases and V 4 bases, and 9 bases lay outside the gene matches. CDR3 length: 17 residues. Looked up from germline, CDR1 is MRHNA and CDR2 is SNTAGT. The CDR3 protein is CASSVATSGKGYNEQFF. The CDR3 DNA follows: TGTGCCAGCAGTGTAGCGACTAGCGGGAAGGGTTACAATGAGCAGTTCTTC.

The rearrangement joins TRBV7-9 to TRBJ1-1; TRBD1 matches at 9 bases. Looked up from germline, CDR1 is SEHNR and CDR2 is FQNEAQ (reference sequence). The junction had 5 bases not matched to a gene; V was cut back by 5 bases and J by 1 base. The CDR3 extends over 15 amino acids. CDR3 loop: CASSPRDRANTEAFF. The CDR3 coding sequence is TGTGCCAGCAGCCCCCGGGACAGGGCGAACACTGAAGCTTTCTTT.

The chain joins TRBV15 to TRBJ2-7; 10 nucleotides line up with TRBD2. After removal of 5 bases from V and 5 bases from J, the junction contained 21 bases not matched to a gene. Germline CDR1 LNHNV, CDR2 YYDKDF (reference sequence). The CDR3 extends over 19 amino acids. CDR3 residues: CATSDGWLAGVSMWDEQYF. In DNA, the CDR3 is TGTGCCACCAGCGACGGGTGGCTAGCGGGAGTGTCAATGTGGGACGAGCAGTACTTC.

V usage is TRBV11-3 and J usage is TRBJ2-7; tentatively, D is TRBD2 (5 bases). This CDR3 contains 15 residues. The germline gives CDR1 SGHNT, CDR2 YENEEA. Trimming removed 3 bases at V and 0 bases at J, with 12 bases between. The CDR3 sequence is CASSFTPGISYEQYF. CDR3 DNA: TGTGCCAGCAGCTTCACCCCGGGGATCTCCTACGAGCAGTACTTC.

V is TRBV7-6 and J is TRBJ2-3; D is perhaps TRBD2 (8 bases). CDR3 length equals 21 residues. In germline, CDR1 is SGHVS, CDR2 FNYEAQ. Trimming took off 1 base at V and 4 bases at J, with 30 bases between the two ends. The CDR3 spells CASSLDPQGEEREIRSDTQYF. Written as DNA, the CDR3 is TGTGCCAGCAGCTTAGATCCGCAGGGGGAAGAGCGGGAGATTAGGTCAGATACGCAGTATTTT.

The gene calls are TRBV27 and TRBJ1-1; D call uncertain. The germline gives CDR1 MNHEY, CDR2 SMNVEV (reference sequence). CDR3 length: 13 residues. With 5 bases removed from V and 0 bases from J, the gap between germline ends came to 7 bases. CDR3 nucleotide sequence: TGTGCCAGCAGTGCGGGAGTGAACACTGAAGCTTTCTTT. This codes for CASSAGVNTEAFF.

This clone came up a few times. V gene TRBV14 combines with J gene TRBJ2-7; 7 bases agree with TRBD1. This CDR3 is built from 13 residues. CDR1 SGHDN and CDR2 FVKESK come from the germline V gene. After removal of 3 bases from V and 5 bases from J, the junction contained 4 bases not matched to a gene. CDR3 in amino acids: CASSQHRGHEQYF. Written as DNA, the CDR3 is TGTGCCAGCAGCCAGCACAGGGGCCACGAGCAGTACTTC.

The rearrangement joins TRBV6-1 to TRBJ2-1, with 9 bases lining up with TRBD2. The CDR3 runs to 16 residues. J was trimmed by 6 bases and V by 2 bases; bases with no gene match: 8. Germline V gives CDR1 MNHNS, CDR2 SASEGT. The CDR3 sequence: CASSELVAGVSNEQFF. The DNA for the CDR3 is TGTGCCAGCAGTGAATTAGTAGCGGGAGTTAGCAATGAGCAGTTCTTC.

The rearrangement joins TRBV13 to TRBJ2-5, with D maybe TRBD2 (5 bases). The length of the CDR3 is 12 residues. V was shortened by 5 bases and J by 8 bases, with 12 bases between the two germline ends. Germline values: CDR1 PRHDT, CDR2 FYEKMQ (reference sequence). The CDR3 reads CASSARETTQYF. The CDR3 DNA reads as TGTGCCAGCAGCGCGAGGGAGACCACCCAGTACTTC.

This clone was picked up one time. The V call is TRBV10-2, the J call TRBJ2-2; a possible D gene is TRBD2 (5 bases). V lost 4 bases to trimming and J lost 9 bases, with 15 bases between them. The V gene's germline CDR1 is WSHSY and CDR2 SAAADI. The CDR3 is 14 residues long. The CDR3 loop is CASSVTSGPRELFF. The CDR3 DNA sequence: TGCGCCAGCAGTGTTACTAGTGGGCCCCGGGAGCTGTTTTTT.

The CDR3 is CAISEWAYGYTF. The CDR3 bases are TGTGCCATCAGTGAGTGGGCCTATGGCTACACCTTC. The chain uses TRBV10-3 and TRBJ1-2; D unclear. Germline CDR1 is ENHRY and CDR2 is SYGVKD. With 1 base removed from V and 4 bases from J, the gap between germline ends came to 4 bases. There are 12 residues in the CDR3.

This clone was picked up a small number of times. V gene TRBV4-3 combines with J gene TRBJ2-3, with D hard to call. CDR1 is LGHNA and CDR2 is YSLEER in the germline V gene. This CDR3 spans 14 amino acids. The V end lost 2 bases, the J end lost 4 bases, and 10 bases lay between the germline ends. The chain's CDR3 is CASSQLPVPDTQYF. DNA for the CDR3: TGCGCCAGCAGCCAACTCCCAGTACCAGATACGCAGTATTTT.